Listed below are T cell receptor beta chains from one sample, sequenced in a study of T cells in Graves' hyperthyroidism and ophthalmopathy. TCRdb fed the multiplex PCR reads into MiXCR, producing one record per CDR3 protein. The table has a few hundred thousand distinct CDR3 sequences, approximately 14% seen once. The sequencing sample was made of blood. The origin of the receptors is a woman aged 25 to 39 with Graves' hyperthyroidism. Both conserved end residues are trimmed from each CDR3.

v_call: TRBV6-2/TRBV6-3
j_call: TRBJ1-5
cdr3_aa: ASRPLTGVQPQH

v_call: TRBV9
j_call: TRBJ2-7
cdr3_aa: ASSSGLAGEYEQY

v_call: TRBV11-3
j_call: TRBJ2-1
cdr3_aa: ASSLGGGISYNEQF

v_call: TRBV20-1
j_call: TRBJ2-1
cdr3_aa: SARTSGPQGDEQF

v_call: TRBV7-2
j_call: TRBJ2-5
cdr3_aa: ASSFWGRETQY

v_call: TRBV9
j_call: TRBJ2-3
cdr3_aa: ASSVTPAGGKNTQY

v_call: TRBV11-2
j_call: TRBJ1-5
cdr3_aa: ASSVGTGYSQPQH

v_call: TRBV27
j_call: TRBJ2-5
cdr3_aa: ASSSYRDRGRRKQETQY

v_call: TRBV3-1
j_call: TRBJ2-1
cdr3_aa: ASSQGTSRNNEQF

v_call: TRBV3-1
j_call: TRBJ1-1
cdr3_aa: ASSQALNTEAF

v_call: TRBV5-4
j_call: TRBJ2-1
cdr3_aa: ASSPSRDRGRIEQF

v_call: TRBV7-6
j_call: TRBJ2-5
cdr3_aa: ASSLATGSETQY

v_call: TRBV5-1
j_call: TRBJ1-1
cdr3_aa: ASSWGDEAF

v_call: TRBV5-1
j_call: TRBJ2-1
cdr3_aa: ASSSGQGAWQGEQF

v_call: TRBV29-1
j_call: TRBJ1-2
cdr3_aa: SVARQETDYGYT

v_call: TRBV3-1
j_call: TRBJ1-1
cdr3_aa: ASSQDPSGFEAF

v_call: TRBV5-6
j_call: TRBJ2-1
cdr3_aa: ASSLAPSGPYNEQF

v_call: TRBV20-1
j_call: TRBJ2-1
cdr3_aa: SARDDYVRINEQF

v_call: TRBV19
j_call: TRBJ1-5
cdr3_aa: ASSTGQPDQPQH

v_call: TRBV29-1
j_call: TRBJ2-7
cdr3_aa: SVEEAKGLISYEQY

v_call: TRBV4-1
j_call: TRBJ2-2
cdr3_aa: ASSQDQGPSTGELF

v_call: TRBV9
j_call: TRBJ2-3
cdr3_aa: ASSARVGDTQY

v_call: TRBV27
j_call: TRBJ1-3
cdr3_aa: ASSITSPGQGLLNTIY

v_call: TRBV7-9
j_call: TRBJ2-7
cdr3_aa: ASSLIFGRGNEQY

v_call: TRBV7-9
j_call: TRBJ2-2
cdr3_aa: ASSPHGVGRGRQQNTGELF

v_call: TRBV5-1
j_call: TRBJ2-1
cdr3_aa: ASSSTPSSYNEQF

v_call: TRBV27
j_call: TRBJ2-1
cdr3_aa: ASSSRQGALNEQF

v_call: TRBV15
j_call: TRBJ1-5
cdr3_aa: ATSTGQVINQPQH

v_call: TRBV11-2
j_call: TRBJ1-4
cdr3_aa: ASSRIATNEKLF